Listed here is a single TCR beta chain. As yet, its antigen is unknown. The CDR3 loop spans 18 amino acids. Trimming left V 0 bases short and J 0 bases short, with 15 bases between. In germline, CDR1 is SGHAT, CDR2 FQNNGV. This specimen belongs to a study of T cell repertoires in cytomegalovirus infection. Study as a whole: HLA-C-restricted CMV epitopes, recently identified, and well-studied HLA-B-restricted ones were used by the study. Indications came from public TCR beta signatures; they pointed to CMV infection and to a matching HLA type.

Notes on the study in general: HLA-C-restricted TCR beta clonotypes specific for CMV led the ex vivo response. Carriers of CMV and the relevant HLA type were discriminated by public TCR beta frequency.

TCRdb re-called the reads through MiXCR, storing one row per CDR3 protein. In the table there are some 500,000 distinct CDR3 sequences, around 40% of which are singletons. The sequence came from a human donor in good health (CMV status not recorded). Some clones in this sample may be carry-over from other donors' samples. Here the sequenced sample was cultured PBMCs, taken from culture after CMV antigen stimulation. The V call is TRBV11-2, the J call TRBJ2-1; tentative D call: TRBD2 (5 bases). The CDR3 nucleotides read TGTGCCAGCAGCTTAGATCTGGGGTTTGCGGGCTCCTACAATGAGCAGTTCTTC. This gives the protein CASSLDLGFAGSYNEQFF. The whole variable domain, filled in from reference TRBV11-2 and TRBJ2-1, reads EAGVAQSPRYKIIEKRQSVAFWCNPISGHATLYWYQQILGQGPKLLIQFQNNGVVDDSQLPKDRFSAERLKGVDSTLKIQPAKLEDSAVYLCASSLDLGFAGSYNEQFFGPGTRLTVL.